A single sample is the source of the 16 T cell receptor beta chains below, sequenced in a study of a mutant IDH1 vaccine in newly diagnosed glioma. These receptors are not linked to any known antigen. The time point denotes: week 5, during vaccination. Vaccination used 300 ug of mutant IDH1 20-mer peptide per dose, with topical imiquimod. The data were produced by immunoSEQ multiplex PCR, yet TCRdb's version contains in-frame clones alone and is incomplete. Among about 30,000 clones, about 79% were seen once, and the ten largest hold 24%. This sample comprised PBMCs, obtained from a glioma patient whose treatment included an IDH1 peptide vaccine. The source of these receptors is a man aged 25-45 years with glioma.

The chain employs TRBV4-1 and TRBJ2-2; D might be TRBD2 (5 bases). The CDR3 contains 14 residues. CDR1 is MGHRA, CDR2 YSYEKL, per germline. V was cut by 4 bases and J by 7 bases, with 13 bases left in between. The CDR3 reads CASSPRGSGGELFF. The DNA of the CDR3 is TGCGCCAGCAGCCCCAGAGGGTCCGGCGGGGAGCTGTTTTTT.

The gene calls are TRBV30 and TRBJ2-1; D is ambiguous. Looked up from germline, CDR1 is GTSNPN and CDR2 is SVGIG (reference sequence). The CDR3 is 15 amino acids. V was cut by 0 bases and J by 2 bases, with 11 bases left in between. CDR3 protein: CAWSVGGIAYNEQFF. The CDR3 region has the DNA TGTGCCTGGAGTGTAGGTGGGATCGCCTACAATGAGCAGTTCTTC.

The chain recombines TRBV7-9 with TRBJ2-3, with TRBD1 as a possible D gene (6 bases). In germline, CDR1 is SEHNR, CDR2 FQNEAQ (reference sequence). The V and J ends lost 4 bases and 2 bases respectively, with 16 bases between them. This CDR3 region has 16 residues. DNA for the CDR3: TGTGCCAGCAGCTATCCGACAGGCTTTCCCACAGATACGCAGTATTTT. It specifies CASSYPTGFPTDTQYF.

V gene TRBV11-1 combines with J gene TRBJ1-1; D possibly corresponds to TRBD1 (6 bases). The CDR3 has 16 residues. From germline, CDR1 is SGHAT and CDR2 FQDESV (reference sequence). Deletions cut 1 base from V and 1 base from J, with 13 bases between. The CDR3 sequence: CASSLDEGTKNTEAFF. The DNA for the CDR3 is TGTGCCAGCAGCTTAGATGAGGGGACAAAGAACACTGAAGCTTTCTTT. Drawing the rest from reference TRBV11-1 and TRBJ1-1, the complete variable domain is EAEVAQSPRYKITEKSQAVAFWCDPISGHATLYWYRQILGQGPELLVQFQDESVVDDSQLPKDRFSAERLKGVDSTLKIQPAELGDSAMYLCASSLDEGTKNTEAFFGQGTRLTVV.

As concerns this clone: Compared with germline, one end of the junction differs, possibly owing to a read error. The genes are TRBV7-9 and TRBJ1-5, with a possible D match to TRBD1 (6 bases). In germline, CDR1 is SEHNR, CDR2 FQNEAQ (reference sequence). The CDR3 contains 14 residues. In DNA, the CDR3 is TGTGCCAGCACCTTACAGGGTAGCAATCAGCCCCAGCATTTT. This sequence encodes CASTLQGSNQPQHF.

V and J are TRBV5-4 and TRBJ2-1; 7 nucleotides line up with TRBD1. The CDR3 runs 15 residues. With 1 base clipped from V and 3 bases from J, the junction kept 4 bases outside the gene matches. Per germline, CDR1 SGHNT and CDR2 YYREEE (reference sequence). The CDR3 DNA sequence: TGTGCCAGCAGCTTGAACAGGGGCAACTACAATGAGCAGTTCTTC. It is translated as CASSLNRGNYNEQFF.

This chain connects TRBV2 to TRBJ2-3; TRBD2 matches 8 bases. From germline, CDR1 is SNHLY and CDR2 FYNNEI. V lost 6 bases and J lost 0; bases outside the gene matches: 8. This CDR3 spans 16 amino acids. DNA for the CDR3: TGTGCCAGCAGCGTAGTACAGCGGGGGAGCACAGATACGCAGTATTTT. This encodes CASSVVQRGSTDTQYF.

The rearrangement uses TRBV5-1 and TRBJ2-7, with a weak D call TRBD2 (6 bases). CDR3 length: 15 residues. The V end was cut by 4 bases, the J end by 0 bases, with 14 bases between. Germline V lookup: CDR1 SGHRS, CDR2 YFSETQ. The CDR3 DNA follows: TGCGCCAGCAGCCCGGTGACTAGTAGCTCCTACGAGCAGTACTTC. This gives the protein CASSPVTSSSYEQYF.

The chain is built from TRBV27 and TRBJ2-7, with 7 bases matching TRBD2. The CDR3 extends over 15 amino acids. Trimming cost V 6 bases and J 4 bases; bases outside gene matches: 12. From germline, CDR1 is MNHEY and CDR2 SMNVEV (reference sequence). CDR3 protein: CASSAALAGDYEQYF. The CDR3 DNA follows: TGTGCCAGCAGCGCCGCCCTGGCGGGAGATTACGAGCAGTACTTC.

Here the CDR3 reads CASSVQKTGNTGELFF. DNA of the CDR3: TGTGCCAGCAGCGTCCAGAAGACAGGGAACACCGGGGAGCTGTTTTTT. This chain connects TRBV9 to TRBJ2-2, with a possible D match to TRBD1 (6 bases). The V end was cut by 2 bases, the J end by 1 base, with 12 bases between. The germline gives CDR1 SGDLS, CDR2 YYNGEE. The CDR3 spans 16 residues. Drawing the rest from reference TRBV9 and TRBJ2-2, the complete variable domain is DSGVTQTPKHLITATGQRVTLRCSPRSGDLSVYWYQQSLDQGLQFLIQYYNGEERAKGNILERFSAQQFPDLHSELNLSSLELGDSALYFCASSVQKTGNTGELFFGEGSRLTVL.

The V gene is TRBV10-3, the J gene TRBJ2-2, with a weak D call TRBD2 (6 bases). This CDR3 has 15 residues. Germline values: CDR1 ENHRY, CDR2 SYGVKD. The germline V and J ends were trimmed by 6 bases and 5 bases, with 16 bases remaining between them. The CDR3 nucleotides are TGTGCCATCAGCGTTGAGAAAGGGAGGACCGGGGAGCTGTTTTTT. Translation gives CAISVEKGRTGELFF.

This clone is labeled large. The chain links TRBV25-1 to TRBJ2-7; the D is unclear. Between the trimmed V and J ends, which lost 6 bases and 0 bases, there was a span of 12 bases. The germline V gene has CDR1 MGHDK and CDR2 SYGVNS. The CDR3 sequence is 14 residues long. The CDR3 nucleotides are TGTGCCAGCAGGGGAAACATACGCTCCTACGAGCAGTACTTC. Amino acid sequence: CASRGNIRSYEQYF.

The rearrangement uses TRBV19 and TRBJ1-1; 7 nucleotides agree with TRBD1. CDR1 and CDR2 from the germline V gene are LNHDA and SQIVND (reference sequence). This CDR3 comprises 16 residues. The V gene end was trimmed by 6 bases and the J gene end by 0 bases; junction bases not matched to a gene: 10. The CDR3 spells CASRPRGQKVNTEAFF. The DNA for the CDR3 is TGTGCCAGTAGACCTCGGGGACAGAAAGTGAACACTGAAGCTTTCTTT.

The V and J genes are TRBV5-1 and TRBJ2-3, with 15 bases identical to TRBD2. The CDR3 extends over 18 amino acids. Losses at the gene ends were 4 bases for V and 1 base for J; bases not matched to a gene: 7. CDR1 and CDR2 from the germline V gene are SGHRS and YFSETQ. For the CDR3, the DNA is TGCGCCAGCAGCCCGGGACTAGCGGGGGGAAAGGGCACAGATACGCAGTATTTT. This encodes CASSPGLAGGKGTDTQYF.

J is TRBJ1-4 and V is TRBV5-8; no definite D call. Germline V CDR1 and CDR2: SGHTS, YDEGEE. V gave up 0 bases and J gave up 5 bases, with 14 bases separating them. The CDR3 has 16 amino acids. Here the CDR3 reads CASSLGAGRGNEKLFF. CDR3 nucleotides: TGTGCCAGCAGCTTGGGGGCAGGTCGAGGGAATGAAAAACTGTTTTTT.

The chain uses TRBV4-1 and TRBJ2-7, with 9 bases lining up with TRBD1. The CDR3 contains 15 residues. Trimming at V came to 0 bases and at J to 7 bases, leaving 7 bases not matched to a gene. The germline CDR1 and CDR2 sequences are MGHRA and YSYEKL. CDR3 protein: CASSQDPQGAREQYF. The CDR3 DNA reads TGCGCCAGCAGCCAAGACCCACAGGGGGCGCGAGAGCAGTACTTC.